Presented here are 32 T cell receptor beta chains from one specimen sequenced in a study of blood T cell repertoires in COVID-19. Libraries were prepared by immunoSEQ multiplex PCR; TCRdb keeps only in-frame clonotypes and omits some of them. Of about 170,000 clones listed, around nine tenths are singletons. Material for sequencing was peripheral blood. Source of these receptors: a man between 18 and 29 years old with active or convalescent COVID-19.

The J gene is TRBJ2-7, the V gene TRBV5-1; TRBD1 is a possible D gene (6 bases). CDR3 length equals 14 residues. Deletions cut 1 base from V and 1 base from J, with 9 bases between. Per the germline V gene, CDR1 is SGHRS and CDR2 is YFSETQ. The CDR3 protein is CASSLTGTSYEQYV. The DNA of the CDR3 is TGCGCCAGCAGCTTGACGGGGACATCCTACGAGCAGTACGTC.

The chain employs TRBV6-2 or TRBV6-3 and TRBJ1-5; 7 bases fit TRBD1. CDR1 is MNHEY, CDR2 SVGEGT, per germline. This CDR3 has 17 amino acids. V lost 8 bases and J lost 3; bases outside the gene matches: 16. The CDR3: CASRPRWRQGLNQPQHF. The CDR3 DNA reads as TGTGCCAGCCGCCCGCGTTGGCGACAGGGCCTCAATCAGCCCCAGCATTTT.

This clone was observed once. The chain carries TRBV28 and TRBJ2-7, with TRBD2 identical over 11 bases. The CDR3 totals 17 residues. J was trimmed by 1 base and V by 9 bases; bases with no gene match: 14. From germline, CDR1 is MDHEN and CDR2 SYDVKM. The CDR3 spells CASFPPWTSGLSYEQYF. CDR3 bases: TGTGCCAGTTTTCCCCCTTGGACTAGCGGGTTATCCTACGAGCAGTACTTC.

This rearrangement joins TRBV10-3 to TRBJ1-4, with D uncertain. Between the trimmed V and J ends, which lost 6 bases and 3 bases, there was a span of 11 bases. The CDR3 extends over 14 amino acids. Germline lookup yields CDR1 ENHRY and CDR2 SYGVKD. The CDR3 sequence: CAIRSEASNEKLFF. In DNA form, the CDR3 reads TGTGCCATCAGGTCGGAGGCCTCTAATGAAAAACTGTTTTTT.

This clone was detected only once. The chain is built from TRBV10-3 and TRBJ1-2, with no clear D. Germline values: CDR1 ENHRY, CDR2 SYGVKD. The CDR3 loop spans 15 amino acids. V dropped 3 bases and J dropped 6 bases, with 17 bases sitting between them. The CDR3: CAISELGWTADGYTF. In DNA form, the CDR3 reads TGTGCCATCAGTGAACTAGGGTGGACCGCGGATGGCTACACCTTC.

This chain links TRBV30 with TRBJ2-1; 14 nucleotides agree with TRBD2. CDR3 length equals 16 residues. Germline CDR1 is GTSNPN and CDR2 is SVGIG (reference sequence). J lost 8 bases, V lost 3 bases, and 9 bases had no gene match. The DNA of the CDR3 is TGTGCCTGGAGCCCCGGGACTAGCGGGAGTTGGCATGAGCAGTTCTTC. Translated, it gives CAWSPGTSGSWHEQFF.

The chain employs TRBV19 and TRBJ2-2, with D unresolved. The CDR3 covers 15 residues. V lost 3 bases, J lost 3 bases, and 11 bases lay in between. Germline V gene sequence: CDR1 LNHDA, CDR2 SQIVND (reference sequence). The CDR3 DNA reads as TGTGCCAGTAGTATCGGAACAGAATACACCGGGGAGCTGTTTTTT. Its translation is CASSIGTEYTGELFF.

The genes are TRBV28 and TRBJ1-2; 9 nucleotides line up with TRBD1. CDR3 length: 19 amino acids. The V and J ends lost 3 bases and 3 bases, in that order; junction bases with no gene match: 17. Germline CDR1 MDHEN, CDR2 SYDVKM. The CDR3 DNA reads as TGTGCCAGCAGTTTTCCCTACGTAATTGGGGGACAGGGTGACTATGGCTACACCTTC. It codes for CASSFPYVIGGQGDYGYTF.

The gene calls are TRBV10-3 and TRBJ1-4, with D perhaps matching TRBD1 (5 bases). This CDR3 has 18 residues. The germline gives CDR1 ENHRY, CDR2 SYGVKD. V was pared by 0 bases and J by 3 bases, with 17 bases between. In nucleotides, the CDR3 is TGTGCCATCAGTGAGTCGAAAGTGACCGAACAGGCTAATGAAAAACTGTTTTTT. Amino acid sequence: CAISESKVTEQANEKLFF.

V usage is TRBV6-5 and J usage is TRBJ1-2, with 8 bases matching TRBD1. Per germline, CDR1 MNHEY and CDR2 SVGAGI. With V trimmed by 3 bases and J by 3 bases, 3 bases remained unmatched. CDR3 length equals 14 residues. CDR3 sequence: CASSYLQGDYGYTF. The CDR3 coding sequence is TGTGCCAGCAGTTATTTACAGGGGGACTATGGCTACACCTTC.

DNA for the CDR3: TGTGCCAGCAGATCCCAGGGCTCGAGCTCCTACGAGCAGTACGTC. This codes for CASRSQGSSSYEQYV. This sequence joins TRBV13 and TRBJ2-7, with a possible D match to TRBD1 (5 bases). CDR3 size: 15 residues. Germline V CDR1 and CDR2: PRHDT, FYEKMQ (reference sequence). Between the trimmed V and J ends, which lost 6 bases and 0 bases, there was a span of 15 bases.

A few counts support this clone. V is TRBV21-1 and J is TRBJ1-2. TRBV21-1 is a known pseudogene. CDR3 length equals 14 residues. The CDR3 coding sequence is TGTGCCAGCGTGATCATGAAGGAGTCGGAGGGCTACACCTTC. Protein: CASVIMKESEGYTF.

As regards this clone: The same CDR3 arises from other DNA sequences in this sample as well. The chain links TRBV3-1 (or the pseudogene TRBV3-2) to TRBJ1-1; TRBD1 agrees at 10 bases. V lost 4 bases to trimming and J lost 0 bases; unmatched junction nucleotides: 5. The germline V gene encodes CDR1 LGHDT and CDR2 YNNKEL (reference sequence). The CDR3 consists of 16 residues. This CDR3 is CASSPGQGRMNTEAFF. The CDR3 nucleotides are TGTGCCAGCAGCCCGGGACAGGGGCGAATGAACACTGAAGCTTTCTTT.

This clone turned up a few times. The rearrangement uses TRBV7-8 and TRBJ1-4; 8 bases align to TRBD1. This CDR3 spans 20 amino acids. CDR1 is SGHVS, CDR2 FQNEAQ, per germline. The ends lost 1 base at V and 0 bases at J; junction bases unmatched: 13. DNA for the CDR3: TGTGCCAGCAGCTTAGGAGAGATGGACAGGGCAGAAACAACTAATGAAAAACTGTTTTTT. Protein sequence: CASSLGEMDRAETTNEKLFF.

There are a few counts of this clone. The chain has TRBV24-1 and TRBJ2-7, with D perhaps matching TRBD1 (5 bases). This CDR3 contains 13 residues. The V end lost 2 bases, the J end lost 10 bases, and 14 bases lay between the germline ends. Germline CDR1 reads KGHDR; CDR2 reads SFDVKD. CDR3 nucleotides: TGTGCCACCAGTGATTCGTCAAAGGACACTCAGTACGTC. It codes for CATSDSSKDTQYV.

This rearrangement joins TRBV10-2 to TRBJ1-1; D is possibly TRBD1 (6 bases). Germline CDR1 and CDR2: WSHSY and SAAADI. The CDR3 has 15 amino acids. V was pared by 4 bases and J by 4 bases, with 16 bases between. The CDR3 DNA reads as TGCGCCAGCAGTGGCCACCCCAAACAGGGCACTGAAGCTTTCTTT. This sequence encodes CASSGHPKQGTEAFF.

The CDR3 protein is CASSLALAGSTDTQYF. The DNA of the CDR3 is TGCGCCAGCAGCTTGGCCCTAGCGGGGAGCACAGATACGCAGTATTTT. This chain uses TRBV5-1 with TRBJ2-3; TRBD2 agrees at 9 bases. The CDR3 spans 16 residues. Germline loops: CDR1 SGHRS, CDR2 YFSETQ. Unmatched junction bases numbered 2, after V lost 0 bases and J lost 0 bases.

The chain couples TRBV4-2 to TRBJ2-1, with D uncertain. In germline, CDR1 is LGHNA, CDR2 YNFKEQ. Trimming pared 0 bases from V and 6 bases from J, leaving 9 bases between. CDR3 length: 14 residues. CDR3 DNA: TGTGCCAGCAGCCAAGAGGGCCCACTCAATGAGCAGTTCTTC. The encoded protein is CASSQEGPLNEQFF.

This clone has just a few counts. The chain couples TRBV29-1 to TRBJ1-1; D gene uncertain. Germline V lookup: CDR1 SQVTM, CDR2 ANQGSEA. There are 10 residues in the CDR3. V was cut by 4 bases and J by 7 bases, with 7 bases left in between. This chain's CDR3 is CSVAQIEAFF. CDR3 nucleotide sequence: TGCAGCGTTGCCCAGATTGAAGCTTTCTTT.

The chain employs TRBV19 and TRBJ1-1; 7 positions agree with TRBD1. The length of the CDR3 is 15 residues. CDR1 is LNHDA, CDR2 SQIVND, per germline (reference sequence). With 7 bases clipped from V and 0 bases from J, the junction kept 8 bases outside the gene matches. For the CDR3, the DNA is TGTGCCAGTACCCGACAGGGCGGAATGAACACTGAAGCTTTCTTT. Encoded protein: CASTRQGGMNTEAFF. Looking up the rest from reference TRBV19 and TRBJ1-1 gives the full variable domain: DGGITQSPKYLFRKEGQNVTLSCEQNLNHDAMYWYRQDPGQGLRLIYYSQIVNDFQKGDIAEGYSVSREKKESFPLTVTSAQKNPTAFYLCASTRQGGMNTEAFFGQGTRLTVV.

This clone was seen a few times. The V gene is TRBV7-9, the J gene TRBJ2-3, with 9 bases fitting TRBD1. Germline CDR1 is SEHNR and CDR2 is FQNEAQ (reference sequence). This CDR3 has 16 amino acids. V was pared by 5 bases and J by 1 base, with 7 bases of the junction left unmatched. CDR3 in amino acids: CASSGPRTGGTDTQYF. Here the CDR3 DNA reads TGTGCCAGCAGCGGACCCCGGACAGGGGGCACAGATACGCAGTATTTT.

This clone was picked up a small number of times. The V gene is TRBV3-1 (or the pseudogene TRBV3-2), the J gene TRBJ2-7; 7 nucleotides line up with TRBD2. The CDR3 has 16 amino acids. The V and J ends lost 1 base and 0 bases, in that order; junction bases with no gene match: 6. CDR1 and CDR2 (germline): LGHDT, YNNKEL (reference sequence). Here the CDR3 reads CASSQVTSASSYEQYF. DNA for the CDR3: TGTGCCAGCAGCCAAGTAACTAGCGCAAGCTCCTACGAGCAGTACTTC.

This sequence joins TRBV19 and TRBJ1-5; D may be TRBD1 (5 bases). CDR3 length equals 13 residues. Germline V gene sequence: CDR1 LNHDA, CDR2 SQIVND (reference sequence). V lost 8 bases and J 5 bases, leaving 13 bases between the germline ends. CDR3 loop: CASQAGLYQPQHF. For the CDR3, the DNA is TGTGCCAGTCAGGCAGGGCTTTATCAGCCCCAGCATTTT.

This chain connects TRBV7-2 to TRBJ1-2; no reliable D call. The germline gives CDR1 SGHTA, CDR2 FQGNSA. V dropped 5 bases and J dropped 4 bases, with 11 bases sitting between them. The CDR3 has 13 amino acids. CDR3 nucleotide sequence: TGTGCCAGCAGCGCCACCGGGTCCTATGGCTACACCTTC. Its translation: CASSATGSYGYTF. The variable domain in full, completed from reference TRBV7-2 and TRBJ1-2, reads GAGVSQSPSNKVTEKGKDVELRCDPISGHTALYWYRQSLGQGLEFLIYFQGNSAPDKSGLPSDRFSAERTGGSVSTLTIQRTQQEDSAVYLCASSATGSYGYTFGSGTRLTVV.

V gene TRBV5-4 combines with J gene TRBJ1-1, with 7 bases fitting TRBD1. Germline V gene sequence: CDR1 SGHNT, CDR2 YYREEE (reference sequence). V dropped 0 bases and J dropped 4; count of bases not matched to a gene: 3. The CDR3 spans 14 residues. The CDR3 DNA follows: TGTGCCAGCAGCTTGGCAGGGGGTGGCACTGAAGCTTTCTTT. As protein: CASSLAGGGTEAFF.

There are a few counts of this clone. The J gene is TRBJ2-1, the V gene TRBV10-2; 7 bases are a match to TRBD1. Germline assignment: CDR1 WSHSY and CDR2 SAAADI. J was trimmed by 7 bases and V by 3 bases; bases with no gene match: 9. The CDR3 spans 15 residues. This chain's CDR3 is CASSDRQGVKNEQFF. For the CDR3, the DNA is TGCGCCAGCAGTGACAGGCAGGGGGTCAAGAATGAGCAGTTCTTC.

V usage is TRBV2 and J usage is TRBJ2-7; no clear D. This CDR3 contains 14 residues. Trimming pared 7 bases from V and 5 bases from J, leaving 18 bases between. Germline V gives CDR1 SNHLY, CDR2 FYNNEI. CDR3 nucleotides: TGTGCCAGCAACTACGATCAAACCAGAAACGAGCAGTACGTC. Protein product: CASNYDQTRNEQYV.

The V call is TRBV19, the J call TRBJ1-4, with D uncertain. The CDR3 is 19 residues long. Germline values: CDR1 LNHDA, CDR2 SQIVND (reference sequence). V was pared by 3 bases and J by 4 bases, with 24 bases between. The CDR3 sequence is CASSIAQTSGIWNNEKLFF. CDR3 nucleotides: TGTGCCAGTAGTATTGCGCAGACTTCGGGGATTTGGAATAATGAAAAACTGTTTTTT.

This clone was detected only once. The gene calls are TRBV10-3 and TRBJ1-2, with D perhaps matching TRBD1 (6 bases). V was trimmed by 6 bases and J by 3 bases, leaving 14 bases between them. The CDR3 is 14 amino acids. Germline lookup yields CDR1 ENHRY and CDR2 SYGVKD. As DNA, the CDR3 is TGTGCCATCAGGGATCAGGGGTCTGACTATGGCTACACCTTC. Its translation is CAIRDQGSDYGYTF.

As regards this clone: The sample contains more than one DNA sequence encoding this CDR3. This chain uses TRBV20-1 with TRBJ2-5; D uncertain. Germline CDR1 DFQATT, CDR2 SNEGSKA (reference sequence). This CDR3 spans 10 amino acids. V gave up 3 bases and J gave up 5 bases, with 4 bases separating them. The CDR3 DNA reads as TGCAGTGCTAGTAGCGAGACCCAGTACTTC. This sequence encodes CSASSETQYF.

In its sample, this clone was seen a few times. The V call is TRBV28, the J call TRBJ2-7; 13 bases are a match to TRBD2. The V gene's germline CDR1 is MDHEN and CDR2 SYDVKM. This CDR3 contains 15 residues. The trim removed 5 bases at V and 10 bases at J, leaving 11 bases unmatched. In nucleotides, the CDR3 is TGTGCCAGCAGTCCCCGGACTAGCGGGGGTATCGACCAGTACGTC. This sequence encodes CASSPRTSGGIDQYV.

The chain couples TRBV6-5 to TRBJ1-2; D not certain. Trimming pared 5 bases from V and 4 bases from J, leaving 11 bases between. Germline values: CDR1 MNHEY, CDR2 SVGAGI. This CDR3 region has 13 residues. CDR3 nucleotide sequence: TGTGCCAGCAGTATTGGTTCGGGCTATGGCTACACCTTC. It codes for CASSIGSGYGYTF.